The rows below give T cell receptor beta chains drawn from one sample of a study of CD8+ T cells in alopecia areata. Only in-frame clones appear in the TCRdb table, and some are missing; sequencing was by immunoSEQ multiplex PCR. The sample holds fewer than 110,000 clones, about 83% seen once. Sequenced here: CD8+ T cells sorted from blood, sampled at week 24, from a patient treated with tofacitinib. Receptors originate from a human donor with alopecia areata. CDR3s include the opening cysteine and the closing phenylalanine or tryptophan. Fields, in order: D gene, CDR3 length, clone size, J gene, V gene, CDR3 DNA, CDR3 protein. D genes are given only for firm matches. Where a row states a size, it is once, few, many or the class of an expanded clone; other rows omit it.

d_call: .
cdr3_length: 15
clone_size: .
j_call: TRBJ2-7
v_call: TRBV19
cdr3_nt: TGTGCCAGTAGTATGAAGGCGGGGAGCCCCTACGAGCAGTACTTC
cdr3_aa: CASSMKAGSPYEQYF

d_call: .
cdr3_length: 13
clone_size: .
j_call: TRBJ2-5
v_call: TRBV2
cdr3_nt: TGTGCCATAGGGCAAACCCCCTCTGAGACCCAGTACTTC
cdr3_aa: CAIGQTPSETQYF

d_call: .
cdr3_length: 13
clone_size: .
j_call: TRBJ2-5
v_call: TRBV19
cdr3_nt: TGTGCCAGTAGTTCCGGGACCGGAGAGACCCAGTACTTC
cdr3_aa: CASSSGTGETQYF

d_call: .
cdr3_length: 10
clone_size: .
j_call: TRBJ2-5
v_call: TRBV29-1
cdr3_nt: TGCAGCGTTGTAATGGAGACCCAGTACTTC
cdr3_aa: CSVVMETQYF

d_call: .
cdr3_length: 13
clone_size: few
j_call: TRBJ1-1
v_call: TRBV5-1
cdr3_nt: TGCGCCAGCAGCTTGGAGGTGAACACTGAAGCTTTCTTT
cdr3_aa: CASSLEVNTEAFF

d_call: .
cdr3_length: 16
clone_size: .
j_call: TRBJ1-1
v_call: TRBV5-4
cdr3_nt: TGTGCCAGCAGCTTGCACCTCACCCCGATGGACACTGAAGCTTTCTTT
cdr3_aa: CASSLHLTPMDTEAFF

d_call: TRBD2
cdr3_length: 15
clone_size: .
j_call: TRBJ2-5
v_call: TRBV7-9
cdr3_nt: TGTGCCAGCAGCCCTACTCTAGCGGCGAGAGAGACCCAGTACTTC
cdr3_aa: CASSPTLAARETQYF

d_call: TRBD2
cdr3_length: 16
clone_size: few
j_call: TRBJ2-7
v_call: TRBV27
cdr3_nt: TGTGCCAGCAGTTCAATGCAGCGGGGGGCCCCCTACGAGCAGTACTTC
cdr3_aa: CASSSMQRGAPYEQYF

d_call: .
cdr3_length: 15
clone_size: .
j_call: TRBJ2-5
v_call: TRBV12-5
cdr3_nt: TGTGCTAGTGGAAGCAGGACAGCCCAATGGGAGACCCAGTACTTC
cdr3_aa: CASGSRTAQWETQYF

d_call: .
cdr3_length: 17
clone_size: .
j_call: TRBJ2-7
v_call: TRBV4-1
cdr3_nt: TGCGCCAGCAGCCCCCAAGGGCAGTTACCCGCTTCCTACGAGCAGTACTTC
cdr3_aa: CASSPQGQLPASYEQYF

d_call: .
cdr3_length: 12
clone_size: .
j_call: TRBJ1-1
v_call: TRBV27
cdr3_nt: TGTGCCAGCAGCGTCGGGGGCACTGAAGCTTTCTTT
cdr3_aa: CASSVGGTEAFF

d_call: TRBD2
cdr3_length: 16
clone_size: .
j_call: TRBJ2-1
v_call: TRBV6-4
cdr3_nt: TGTGCCAGCAGTGACTCGTTTAGCGGGGGGAGGAATGAGCAGTTCTTC
cdr3_aa: CASSDSFSGGRNEQFF

d_call: TRBD1
cdr3_length: 13
clone_size: .
j_call: TRBJ2-7
v_call: TRBV29-1
cdr3_nt: TGCAGCGTCGCACAGGGGGCTTCCTACGAGCAGTACTTC
cdr3_aa: CSVAQGASYEQYF

d_call: .
cdr3_length: 13
clone_size: .
j_call: TRBJ1-2
v_call: TRBV7-2
cdr3_nt: TGTGCCAGCAGCACCGGGACCAACTATGGCTACACCTTC
cdr3_aa: CASSTGTNYGYTF

d_call: .
cdr3_length: 16
clone_size: .
j_call: TRBJ1-2
v_call: TRBV14
cdr3_nt: TGTGCCAGCAGCCAAGGCCTCGGAGGAGCTTCCTATGGCTACACCTTC
cdr3_aa: CASSQGLGGASYGYTF

d_call: .
cdr3_length: 14
clone_size: .
j_call: TRBJ2-5
v_call: TRBV28
cdr3_nt: TGTGCCAGCAGTTTGGCGGTCGGCCAAGAGACCCAGTACTTC
cdr3_aa: CASSLAVGQETQYF

d_call: .
cdr3_length: 17
clone_size: .
j_call: TRBJ1-6
v_call: TRBV27
cdr3_nt: TGTGCCAGCAGTTTCGTTCCCGGGCCAACGGATAATTCACCCCTCCACTTT
cdr3_aa: CASSFVPGPTDNSPLHF

d_call: .
cdr3_length: 13
clone_size: .
j_call: TRBJ2-1
v_call: TRBV5-5
cdr3_nt: TGTGCCAGCAGCCGATCGATGGGACATGAGCAGTTCTTC
cdr3_aa: CASSRSMGHEQFF

d_call: .
cdr3_length: 14
clone_size: .
j_call: TRBJ1-6
v_call: TRBV27
cdr3_nt: TGTGCCAGCAGTTTATTTGGATCTGGGTCACCCCTCCACTTT
cdr3_aa: CASSLFGSGSPLHF

d_call: .
cdr3_length: 15
clone_size: .
j_call: TRBJ2-6
v_call: TRBV4-1
cdr3_nt: TGCGCCAGCAGCCAAGGAAAATCAGGGGCCAACGTCCTGACTTTC
cdr3_aa: CASSQGKSGANVLTF

d_call: TRBD2
cdr3_length: 16
clone_size: .
j_call: TRBJ2-3
v_call: TRBV27
cdr3_nt: TGTGCCAGCATCCGAGAGGCGGGGGGGCGCACAGATACGCAGTATTTT
cdr3_aa: CASIREAGGRTDTQYF

d_call: .
cdr3_length: 13
clone_size: once
j_call: TRBJ2-1
v_call: TRBV7-2
cdr3_nt: TGTGCCAGCAGTGAAACACCTGACAATGAGCAGTTCTTC
cdr3_aa: CASSETPDNEQFF

d_call: .
cdr3_length: 13
clone_size: few
j_call: TRBJ2-5
v_call: TRBV6-5
cdr3_nt: TGTGCCAGCAGGCCCAGTCGAGGGGGGACCCAGTACTTC
cdr3_aa: CASRPSRGGTQYF

d_call: .
cdr3_length: 17
clone_size: few
j_call: TRBJ1-3
v_call: TRBV4-1
cdr3_nt: TGCGCCAGCAGCCTGAACGCCGGGACCTCCTCTGGAAACACCATATATTTT
cdr3_aa: CASSLNAGTSSGNTIYF

d_call: .
cdr3_length: 15
clone_size: .
j_call: TRBJ2-5
v_call: TRBV4-3
cdr3_nt: TGCGCCAGCAGCCAAGATCTCCCCCCGAGAGAGACCCAGTACTTC
cdr3_aa: CASSQDLPPRETQYF

d_call: .
cdr3_length: 14
clone_size: .
j_call: TRBJ1-2
v_call: TRBV7-2
cdr3_nt: TGTGCCAGCAGCTTAGCGAACAGCCCCTATGGCTACACCTTC
cdr3_aa: CASSLANSPYGYTF

d_call: TRBD2
cdr3_length: 14
clone_size: .
j_call: TRBJ2-3
v_call: TRBV4-3
cdr3_nt: TGCGCCAGCAGCTGGAGCGGGGGAACAGATACGCAGTATTTT
cdr3_aa: CASSWSGGTDTQYF

d_call: .
cdr3_length: 16
clone_size: .
j_call: TRBJ2-7
v_call: TRBV4-1
cdr3_nt: TGCGCCAGCAGTTTCGAGGAAGGCGATTGGGCCTACGAGCAGTACTTC
cdr3_aa: CASSFEEGDWAYEQYF

d_call: .
cdr3_length: 14
clone_size: .
j_call: TRBJ2-7
v_call: TRBV2
cdr3_nt: TGTGCCAGCAGTGAAGGAGGGCAGCCCTACGAGCAGTACTTC
cdr3_aa: CASSEGGQPYEQYF

d_call: .
cdr3_length: 16
clone_size: .
j_call: TRBJ1-3
v_call: TRBV4-1
cdr3_nt: TGCGCCAGCAGCCAAGAGGGCAGGGACTCTGGAAACACCATATATTTT
cdr3_aa: CASSQEGRDSGNTIYF

d_call: .
cdr3_length: 14
clone_size: .
j_call: TRBJ2-7
v_call: TRBV13
cdr3_nt: TGTGCCAGCAGAAAACAGGGTAGTACCTACGAGCAGTACTTC
cdr3_aa: CASRKQGSTYEQYF

d_call: .
cdr3_length: 9
clone_size: .
j_call: TRBJ2-1
v_call: TRBV20-1
cdr3_nt: TGCAGTGTTTCCAATGAGCAGTTCTTC
cdr3_aa: CSVSNEQFF

d_call: TRBD2
cdr3_length: 16
clone_size: few
j_call: TRBJ2-5
v_call: TRBV4-2
cdr3_nt: TGTGCCAGCAGCCAAGTGAGCGGGGGGGCTGGGGAGACCCAGTACTTC
cdr3_aa: CASSQVSGGAGETQYF

d_call: .
cdr3_length: 15
clone_size: .
j_call: TRBJ2-2
v_call: TRBV19
cdr3_nt: TGTGCCAGTGGGGACTCACCCGCGAACACCGGGGAGCTGTTTTTT
cdr3_aa: CASGDSPANTGELFF

d_call: .
cdr3_length: 13
clone_size: .
j_call: TRBJ1-1
v_call: TRBV9
cdr3_nt: TGTGCCAGCAGCGTAGAAGGGGATTCAGAAGCTTTCTTT
cdr3_aa: CASSVEGDSEAFF

d_call: .
cdr3_length: 13
clone_size: .
j_call: TRBJ2-7
v_call: TRBV7-9
cdr3_nt: TGTGCCAGCAGCTTCTCGGGCCGCGACGAGCAGTACTTC
cdr3_aa: CASSFSGRDEQYF

d_call: .
cdr3_length: 15
clone_size: .
j_call: TRBJ1-2
v_call: TRBV10-3
cdr3_nt: TGTGCCATCAGTGACTCGACAATCAGGGACTATGGCTACACCTTC
cdr3_aa: CAISDSTIRDYGYTF

d_call: TRBD2
cdr3_length: 16
clone_size: .
j_call: TRBJ2-7
v_call: TRBV11-3
cdr3_nt: TGTGCCAGCAGCTCTAGCGGTGAGGGGCCCTCCTACGAGCAGTACTTC
cdr3_aa: CASSSSGEGPSYEQYF

d_call: TRBD1
cdr3_length: 15
clone_size: .
j_call: TRBJ1-2
v_call: TRBV4-1
cdr3_nt: TGCGCCAGCAGCCCCGGGACAGGCTCGTCGGGTGGCTACACCTTC
cdr3_aa: CASSPGTGSSGGYTF

d_call: .
cdr3_length: 14
clone_size: .
j_call: TRBJ1-2
v_call: TRBV9
cdr3_nt: TGTGCCAGCAGCGTAGGACCGGGAAACTATGGCTACACCTTC
cdr3_aa: CASSVGPGNYGYTF